Below, 30 T cell receptor beta chains from the same sample are listed, as sequenced in a study of T cells in Graves' hyperthyroidism and ophthalmopathy (dated by TCRdb to between 2018 and 2021). Library generation was performed with multiplex PCR. The reads were generated on an Illumina HiSeq 2000. The TCR beta CDR3 regions were amplified from the RNA transcripts. The first round of RT-PCR for the TCR CDR3 was performed with the HTBI primer set and the Qiagen OneStep RT-PCR kit. TCRdb reanalyzed the raw reads on its own, using fastp at Q25 for trimming and MiXCR for clone calling, and kept in-frame beta chains. Here each entry gathers all rows of one CDR3 protein and keeps the most common genes and DNA. The sample table records about 640,000 distinct CDR3 sequences; roughly 14% of these occur just once. The ten largest clonotypes hold around 12% of the sample. The sequenced sample consisted of blood. These receptors were obtained from a woman in her forties or fifties with Graves' ophthalmopathy.

There are many counts of this clonotype. V usage is TRBV11-3 and J usage is TRBJ1-2; D gene unclear. V dropped 2 bases and J dropped 0 bases, with 7 bases sitting between them. The CDR3 has 14 amino acids. Germline V gives CDR1 SGHNT, CDR2 YENEEA. The CDR3: CASSLRQSNYGYTF. CDR3 nucleotide sequence: TGTGCCAGCAGCTTACGACAATCTAACTATGGCTACACCTTC.

V gene TRBV30 combines with J gene TRBJ1-1, with TRBD1 identical over 7 bases. Looked up from germline, CDR1 is GTSNPN and CDR2 is SVGIG (reference sequence). V shed 4 bases and J 1 base; nucleotides not matched to a gene: 3. The CDR3 contains 13 residues. CDR3 residues: CAWTGQANTEAFF. DNA of the CDR3: TGTGCCTGGACCGGACAGGCGAACACTGAAGCTTTCTTT.

This clonotype was seen just once. V gene TRBV6-5 combines with J gene TRBJ2-1; 9 positions match TRBD2. V was pared by 4 bases and J by 5 bases, with 18 bases of the junction left unmatched. In germline, CDR1 is MNHEY, CDR2 SVGAGI. CDR3 length: 19 residues. CDR3 sequence: CASSFRVAGVTSRDNEQFF. The DNA of the CDR3 is TGTGCCAGCAGTTTTCGGGTAGCGGGAGTGACATCACGGGACAATGAGCAGTTCTTC.

This clonotype was picked up a small number of times. The rearrangement uses TRBV27 and TRBJ2-5; D tentatively fits TRBD1 or TRBD2 (5 bases each). Per the germline V gene, CDR1 is MNHEY and CDR2 is SMNVEV (reference sequence). This CDR3 has 11 residues. CDR3: CAHVGVETQYF. The CDR3 DNA follows: TGTGCTCACGTGGGGGTAGAGACCCAGTACTTC.

This clonotype was found a few times. The J gene is TRBJ2-3, the V gene TRBV2, with 12 bases aligning to TRBD2. Germline CDR1 SNHLY, CDR2 FYNNEI. V shed 6 bases and J 0 bases; nucleotides not matched to a gene: 10. CDR3 size: 18 residues. As DNA, the CDR3 is TGTGCCAGCAGCCTGCGACTACTAGCGGGAGGAAGCACAGATACGCAGTATTTT. Its protein product is CASSLRLLAGGSTDTQYF.

This clonotype was seen repeatedly, ten times or more. V is TRBV12-3 or TRBV12-4 and J is TRBJ1-6, with D unresolved. V lost 3 bases to trimming and J lost 8 bases, with 11 bases between them. The CDR3 is 14 residues long. As DNA, the CDR3 is TGTGCCAGCAGTTTGTTCAAATGGGATTCACCCCTCCACTTT. Its protein is CASSLFKWDSPLHF.

The chain couples TRBV29-1 to TRBJ2-1, with D uncertain. V was pared by 3 bases and J by 15 bases, with 12 bases between. Per germline, CDR1 SQVTM and CDR2 ANQGSEA. This CDR3 region has 10 residues. The CDR3 spells CSVETTPPFF. The CDR3, as DNA: TGCAGCGTTGAGACAACCCCCCCGTTCTTC.

This clonotype was counted ten times or more. The CDR3: CASSGGTGAGGETQYF. The DNA for the CDR3 is TGCGCCAGCAGCGGGGGGACAGGCGCGGGTGGAGAGACCCAGTACTTC. This chain uses TRBV5-1 with TRBJ2-5; 8 bases are a match to TRBD1. In germline, CDR1 is SGHRS, CDR2 YFSETQ. Germline trimming cut 4 bases from V and 4 bases from J; bases unmatched to any gene: 12. This CDR3 spans 16 amino acids.

This clonotype was recorded at least ten times. The CDR3 coding sequence is TGTGCCCAGGGGGGAGCGGGAGGAAACTACAATGAGCAGTTCTTC. Translated, it gives CAQGGAGGNYNEQFF. The chain uses TRBV12-3 or TRBV12-4 and TRBJ2-1, with 9 bases fitting TRBD2. Germline trimming cut 11 bases from V and 3 bases from J; bases unmatched to any gene: 11. CDR3 length equals 15 residues.

This rearrangement joins TRBV15 to TRBJ2-3; D unresolved. Germline V gives CDR1 LNHNV, CDR2 YYDKDF (reference sequence). The CDR3 has 15 amino acids. Trimming cost V 5 bases and J 3 bases, with 15 bases left between them. CDR3 sequence reads: CATSSRAITTDTQYF. The CDR3 region has the DNA TGTGCCACCAGCTCCCGGGCCATCACGACAGATACGCAGTATTTT.

This clonotype was seen ten or more times. The chain is built from TRBV7-9 and TRBJ2-7, with D perhaps TRBD1 (5 bases). Germline V gene data show CDR1 as SEHNR and CDR2 as FQNEAQ (reference sequence). Trimming pared 4 bases from V and 2 bases from J, leaving 12 bases between. This CDR3 has 14 residues. CDR3 residues: CASSSSGHPYEQYF. The CDR3 coding sequence is TGTGCCAGCAGCTCTTCCGGACATCCCTACGAGCAGTACTTC.

The chain links TRBV5-1 to TRBJ2-4; D is possibly TRBD1 (5 bases). Trimming took off 1 base at V and 0 bases at J, with 8 bases between the two ends. The CDR3 extends over 15 amino acids. Germline V gives CDR1 SGHRS, CDR2 YFSETQ. CDR3 loop: CASSLTQVAKNIQYF. In DNA, the CDR3 is TGCGCCAGCAGCTTGACACAGGTAGCCAAAAACATTCAGTACTTC.

This clonotype was recorded a few times. The chain uses TRBV19 and TRBJ2-1; 7 bases are a match to TRBD2. The CDR3 is made up of 15 amino acids. The germline CDR1 and CDR2 sequences are LNHDA and SQIVND (reference sequence). The J segment lost 2 bases and the V segment lost 3 bases, leaving 4 bases of the junction unmatched. The CDR3 DNA reads as TGTGCCAGTAGTATTGAGCGGGAAACCTACAATGAGCAGTTCTTC. Translation: CASSIERETYNEQFF.

The V call is TRBV19, the J call TRBJ2-7; D might be TRBD1 or TRBD2, each matching 5 bases. The CDR3 sequence is 11 residues long. V was trimmed by 5 bases and J by 5 bases, leaving 7 bases between them. Germline V gene data show CDR1 as LNHDA and CDR2 as SQIVND (reference sequence). CDR3 region: CASSWDHEQYF. The CDR3 DNA sequence: TGTGCCAGTAGTTGGGACCACGAGCAGTACTTC.

This clonotype was observed a few times. The rearrangement links TRBV5-1 to TRBJ2-3; possible D gene TRBD2, 5 bases. Trimming took off 4 bases at V and 4 bases at J, with 13 bases between the two ends. Germline values: CDR1 SGHRS, CDR2 YFSETQ. The CDR3 sequence is 14 residues long. The CDR3 coding sequence is TGCGCCAGCAGCGTTAGCGTCCTCTCAGATACGCAGTATTTT. This sequence encodes CASSVSVLSDTQYF.

The chain joins TRBV28 to TRBJ2-1; weak D call: TRBD1 (6 bases). Trimming took off 3 bases at V and 6 bases at J, with 12 bases between the two ends. Germline assignment: CDR1 MDHEN and CDR2 SYDVKM. The CDR3 loop spans 14 amino acids. The CDR3 nucleotides read TGTGCCAGCAGTTTCAAAACAGGGTCCAATGAGCAGTTCTTC. Translating gives CASSFKTGSNEQFF.

This clonotype was detected many times. This rearrangement joins TRBV6-2 or TRBV6-3 to TRBJ2-7; 8 bases are shared with TRBD2. V lost 6 bases and J lost 7; bases outside the gene matches: 14. The length of the CDR3 is 15 residues. Germline-derived CDR1 and CDR2 are MNHEY and SVGEGT. The CDR3 coding sequence is TGTGCCAGCAGAAATTCCGGGACTAGAGCTAGTGAGCAGTACTTC. Translating gives CASRNSGTRASEQYF.

Many counts were recorded for this clonotype. The chain combines TRBV6-2 or TRBV6-3 with TRBJ2-1; a weak D match, TRBD1 (5 bases). Germline loops: CDR1 MNHEY, CDR2 SVGEGT. V was cut by 3 bases and J by 9 bases, with 12 bases left in between. The CDR3 extends over 13 amino acids. The CDR3 loop reads CASSYGDSPEQFF. The CDR3 DNA sequence: TGTGCCAGCAGTTATGGCGACAGTCCTGAGCAGTTCTTC.

The V call is TRBV6-2 or TRBV6-3, the J call TRBJ2-1; 11 positions agree with TRBD1. Germline CDR1 and CDR2: MNHEY and SVGEGT. V gave up 2 bases and J gave up 7 bases; unmatched junction bases: 4. The CDR3 contains 15 residues. The CDR3 DNA reads as TGTGCCAGCAGTTACCTGGGACAGGGGGTTAATGAGCAGTTCTTC. Protein: CASSYLGQGVNEQFF.

The DNA of the CDR3 is TGCGCCAGCAGCTTTGATCGACGAGGAATGAACACTGAAGCTTTCTTT. It codes for CASSFDRRGMNTEAFF. The V gene is TRBV5-1, the J gene TRBJ1-1; D not certain. In germline, CDR1 is SGHRS, CDR2 YFSETQ. V was shortened by 2 bases and J by 0 bases, with 14 bases between the two germline ends. The CDR3 sequence is 16 residues long.

A few counts support this clonotype. V usage is TRBV20-1 and J usage is TRBJ2-7; TRBD1 agrees at 7 bases. Germline V lookup: CDR1 DFQATT, CDR2 SNEGSKA (reference sequence). Trimming at V came to 5 bases and at J to 3 bases, leaving 4 bases not matched to a gene. The CDR3 is made up of 12 amino acids. Here the CDR3 reads CSAVWDSYEQYF. CDR3 DNA: TGCAGTGCTGTATGGGACAGCTACGAGCAGTACTTC.

This clonotype has just a few counts. J is TRBJ1-2 and V is TRBV13; TRBD1 agrees at 7 bases. Unmatched junction bases numbered 7, after V lost 1 base and J lost 5 bases. CDR1 is PRHDT, CDR2 FYEKMQ, per germline (reference sequence). The CDR3 loop spans 15 amino acids. The CDR3 bases are TGTGCCAGCAGCTTAGATCCTGGGACAGATTATGGCTACACCTTC. Translation: CASSLDPGTDYGYTF.

This clonotype was seen at least ten times. V and J are TRBV5-1 and TRBJ2-1, with a tentative D call TRBD2 (5 bases). Trimming took 0 bases from V and 4 from J, leaving 11 bases between them. The CDR3 consists of 15 residues. In germline, CDR1 is SGHRS, CDR2 YFSETQ. The DNA for the CDR3 is TGCGCCAGCAGCTTGGATACGGGCGGGTACAATGAGCAGTTCTTC. It encodes CASSLDTGGYNEQFF.

The chain joins TRBV4-1 to TRBJ1-1; D is ambiguous. Germline CDR1 reads MGHRA; CDR2 reads YSYEKL. V was pared by 1 base and J by 1 base, with 10 bases between. This CDR3 has 15 residues. In DNA, the CDR3 is TGCGCCAGCAGCCAAGGAGGAAGGGCGAACACTGAAGCTTTCTTT. It encodes CASSQGGRANTEAFF.

This clonotype was counted ten times or more. This chain uses TRBV20-1 with TRBJ2-1, with D tentatively TRBD2 (6 bases). This CDR3 comprises 14 residues. From germline, CDR1 is DFQATT and CDR2 SNEGSKA (reference sequence). With 3 bases removed from V and 0 bases from J, the gap between germline ends came to 9 bases. CDR3 nucleotide sequence: TGCAGTGCTAGCTCCGGGGGCTCCTACAATGAGCAGTTCTTC. Amino acid sequence: CSASSGGSYNEQFF.

This clonotype was seen at least ten times. V is TRBV28 and J is TRBJ1-5; 11 bases are a match to TRBD1. Germline V gene sequence: CDR1 MDHEN, CDR2 SYDVKM. This CDR3 has 14 amino acids. V lost 8 bases to trimming and J lost 4 bases; unmatched junction nucleotides: 4. CDR3 nucleotides: TGTGCCAGCTTCGGGACAGGGGGGAATCAGCCCCAGCATTTT. Protein sequence: CASFGTGGNQPQHF.

This clonotype appeared many times. The CDR3 loop reads CASSQEAMRGRINGEQYF. CDR3 in DNA: TGTGCCAGCAGCCAAGAAGCTATGCGGGGGCGAATAAATGGGGAGCAGTACTTC. The J gene is TRBJ2-7, the V gene TRBV3-1; D might be TRBD2 (7 bases). Germline loops: CDR1 LGHDT, CDR2 YNNKEL (reference sequence). The CDR3 runs 18 residues. The V and J ends lost 0 bases and 7 bases respectively, with 25 bases between them.

The sample holds many counts of this clonotype. The rearrangement links TRBV18 to TRBJ1-5, with D maybe TRBD1 (5 bases). V gave up 3 bases and J gave up 6 bases, with 18 bases separating them. Germline assignment: CDR1 KGHSH and CDR2 LQKENI. This CDR3 comprises 16 residues. As DNA, the CDR3 is TGTGCCAGCTCACCGACTTTACCAGGGACCGGTCAGCCCCAGCATTTT. The encoded protein is CASSPTLPGTGQPQHF.

The rearrangement uses TRBV10-1 and TRBJ1-5, with 11 positions matching TRBD1. This CDR3 spans 21 amino acids. J lost 0 bases, V lost 5 bases, and 18 bases had no gene match. CDR1 and CDR2 from the germline V gene are WNHNN and SYGVQD (reference sequence). For the CDR3, the DNA is TGCGCCAGCAGTCCCCTTTTCAATCCCGGGACAGGGGGGACTAGCAATCAGCCCCAGCATTTT. Translating gives CASSPLFNPGTGGTSNQPQHF.

This clonotype was detected ten times or more. The rearrangement links TRBV5-1 to TRBJ2-1, with 13 bases fitting TRBD2. V was clipped by 7 bases and J by 9 bases; unmatched bases: 7. From germline, CDR1 is SGHRS and CDR2 YFSETQ. The CDR3 consists of 14 residues. The DNA for the CDR3 is TGCGCCAGCCGAGGGACTAGCGGGATTGGTGAGCAGTTCTTC. As protein: CASRGTSGIGEQFF.